A single sample gave rise to the 5 T cell receptor beta chains below, sequenced in a study of T cells expressing NK-cell markers. TCRdb reprocessed the 5' RACE reads; each CDR3 protein has one entry and no DNA is given. The specimen's table records over 100,000 distinct CDR3 sequences. The sample consisted of blood T cells: a sorted CD56 or NKG2C T cell subset, CD4+ or CD8+ T cells, or bulk PBMC T cells (not recorded which). The receptor set was obtained from a woman between 18 and 70 years old in good health.

V is TRBV5-5 and J is TRBJ2-5; TCRdb lists TRBD1, though no DNA is available to test this call. Germline V CDR1 and CDR2: SGHKS, YYEKEE (reference sequence). This CDR3 has 13 amino acids. The chain's CDR3 is CASSSTAQETQYF.

This chain joins TRBV19 and TRBJ1-5. In germline, CDR1 is LNHDA, CDR2 SQIVND (reference sequence). The CDR3 is made up of 15 amino acids. The CDR3 loop is CASSIGGRSNQPQHF.

The genes are TRBV5-5 and TRBJ2-1; checking the TCRdb D call of TRBD1 is not possible without DNA. The CDR3 consists of 15 residues. Germline-derived CDR1 and CDR2 are SGHKS and YYEKEE (reference sequence). CDR3 sequence reads: CASSFGQGSFVEQFF.

The chain uses TRBV6-4 and TRBJ2-2; TCRdb's assignment of TRBD1 cannot be checked, as there is no DNA. Germline V gene lookup returns CDR1 MRHNA and CDR2 SNTAGT. This CDR3 contains 14 residues. This CDR3 is CASSSVGGSGELFF.

The chain is built from TRBV12-3 or TRBV12-4 and TRBJ1-1; TCRdb returns TRBD1, unconfirmable since there is no DNA. This CDR3 comprises 12 residues. The CDR3 sequence is CASSFGGTDAFF.